This record looks at one TCR beta chain sequence and its context. Ten or more counts support this clonotype. No cognate antigen has been identified for it. No per-base quality is available; no much larger clone lies one base away. This sample is drawn from a study of CD8+CD57+ T cells in acquired aplastic anemia (dated 2018 in TCRdb). In the study overall: On average, sorted CD4+ and CD8+ cells yielded around 3.4 ug of extracted DNA, with a range of about 0.18 to 27.4 ug. CD8+CD57+ expansion was defined as a frequency above the mean frequency observed in healthy subjects.

The full study reports these points: CD8+ Simpson's diversity did not differ significantly between patients and healthy controls (P=0.060). Twenty-nine CD8+ CDR3 sequences were found in both patients and controls but appeared to be highly expressed in patients and within the immunodominant clones of the patients.

Spanning cysteine to phenylalanine, the CDR3 consists of 16 amino acids. Only the CDR3 part of the read is kept: 48 bases, read in frame from the first base. V has 4 bases trimmed and J has 6 bases trimmed; junction bases matching no gene number 13. The CDR1 and CDR2 encoded by the germline V gene are LGHNT and FRNRAP. Expansion of CD8+CD57+ cells had been shown by flow cytometry in the patients chosen for sequencing. All patients had severe acquired aplastic anemia diagnosed by International Study of Aplastic Anemia and Agranulocytosis and Camitta criteria. No therapy had been received by the patients at the time of blood sampling. The study deep-sequenced TCR repertoires of sorted CD4+ and CD8+ blood T cells from severe aplastic anemia patients and healthy subjects. Patients were enrolled under clinicaltrials.gov protocols 00001620, 01623167, 00001397, 00071045, 00081523 and 00961064 in the USA. Ficoll-Paque density gradient centrifugation was used to isolate peripheral blood mononuclear cells. Before DNA extraction, CD4+ and CD8+ T cells were sorted with FACS or magnetic beads.

Profiling of TCR beta VDJ combinations and CDR3 sequences used genomic DNA as the template. TCR repertoire sequencing was run on an Illumina HiSeq 2000. Per the source publication's procedure: TRBV/TRBJ rearrangement plots, CDR3 size and DJ length profiles, and Simpson's diversity index were used to evaluate the repertoires. The most abundant DNA sequence in the deep sequencing data was taken as the immunodominant clone. CDR3 amino acid sequences were screened for sharing across subjects and were compared with published repertoires and the VDJdb database. In TCRdb, the public reads were trimmed at Q25 with fastp and aligned with MiXCR, with productive beta chains retained. Rows matching on CDR3 protein sequence are summarized as one entry with the most common DNA and genes. The V and J calls follow TCRdb's processing rather than the paper's. Counted in this sample were over 150,000 distinct CDR3 sequences; 63% of them appeared once. Under 45% of the sample rests with the top ten.

The sample taken for sequencing was sorted CD4+, CD8+, or CD8+CD57+ T cells (not recorded which) from PBMCs. This sequence uses TRBV12-5 and TRBJ2-7, and 9 junctional nucleotides match TRBD1. The receptor was isolated from a human donor with aplastic anemia. The bases are TGTGCTAGTGGTTACGGGACAGGGAGGGACCGAACCGAGCAGTACTTC. This is translated as CASGYGTGRDRTEQYF.